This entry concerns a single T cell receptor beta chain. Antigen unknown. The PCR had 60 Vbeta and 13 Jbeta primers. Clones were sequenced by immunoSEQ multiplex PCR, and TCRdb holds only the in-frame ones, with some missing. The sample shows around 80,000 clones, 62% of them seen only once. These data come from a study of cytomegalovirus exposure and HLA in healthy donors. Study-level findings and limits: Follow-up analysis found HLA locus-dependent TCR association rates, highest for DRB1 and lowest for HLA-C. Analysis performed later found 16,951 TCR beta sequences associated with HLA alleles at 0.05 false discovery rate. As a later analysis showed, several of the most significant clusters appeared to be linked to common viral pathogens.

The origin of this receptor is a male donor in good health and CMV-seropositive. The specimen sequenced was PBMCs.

CDR3 in amino acids: CAWSSFNGVRETQYF. In DNA, the CDR3 is TGTGCCTGGAGTTCCTTCAACGGGGTAAGAGAGACCCAGTACTTC. This chain uses TRBV30 with TRBJ2-5; maybe TRBD2 (5 bases). The CDR3 has 15 amino acids. Looked up from germline, CDR1 is GTSNPN and CDR2 is SVGIG (reference sequence). V gave up 2 bases and J gave up 4 bases, with 17 bases separating them.